This record looks at one T cell receptor (beta chain) sequence and its context. Its antigen is unidentified. A junction end diverges from the germline sequence, so it may reflect a read error. Amplification of the TCR beta CDR3 regions used RNA transcripts (as template). In the first round, RT-PCR was carried out with HTBI primers, and a multiplex PCR formed the second round. TCRdb redid the calling of the multiplex PCR reads with MiXCR, one entry per CDR3 protein. Of around 40,000 distinct CDR3 sequences listed, approximately 52% are singletons. The data belong to a study of Graves' ophthalmopathy and Graves' hyperthyroidism. Study background: Peripheral blood sampling preceded any treatment and occurred at initial diagnosis.

Germline V gives CDR1 SQVTM, CDR2 ANQGSEA. This CDR3 region has 13 residues. Study results and limitations: With 65% to 71% sensitivity and 72% to 80% specificity, the model predicted ophthalmopathy progression.

Sequenced input: peripheral blood. The chain is built from TRBV29-1 and TRBJ2-7, with a weak D call TRBD2 (5 bases). This TCR was sampled from an adult man with Graves' ophthalmopathy. Here the CDR3 DNA reads TGCAGCGTGGTAGAGGGCGCTCTCTACGAGCGGTACTTC. It specifies CSVVEGALYERYF.